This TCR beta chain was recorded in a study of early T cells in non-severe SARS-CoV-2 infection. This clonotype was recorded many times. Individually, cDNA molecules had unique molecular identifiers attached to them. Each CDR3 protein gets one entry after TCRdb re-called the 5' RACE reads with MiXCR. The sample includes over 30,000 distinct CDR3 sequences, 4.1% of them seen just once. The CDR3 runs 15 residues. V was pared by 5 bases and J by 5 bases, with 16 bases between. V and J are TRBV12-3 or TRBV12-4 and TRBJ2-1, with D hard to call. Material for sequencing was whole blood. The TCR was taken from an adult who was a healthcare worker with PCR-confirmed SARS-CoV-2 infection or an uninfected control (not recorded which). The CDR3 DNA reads TGTGCCAGCAGTCTCATATGGAGAGGCGACAATGAGCAGTTCTTC. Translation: CASSLIWRGDNEQFF.